This T cell receptor beta chain was documented in a study of beta chain features in type 1 diabetes. This clone was counted between two and nine times. The entirety of the isolated RNA underwent reverse transcription, so expressed TCRB transcripts were sequenced. Generated by immunoSEQ multiplex PCR, the TCRdb table keeps only in-frame clones and is missing some. This sample has 200,000 to 250,000 clones; more than 9% occur once, and the top ten carry approximately 0.03%. V was trimmed by 4 bases and J by 2 bases, leaving 6 bases between them. The germline V gene encodes CDR1 ENHRY and CDR2 SYGVKD. This CDR3 spans 12 amino acids.

J is TRBJ2-7 and V is TRBV10-3, with D possibly matching TRBD2 (5 bases). This clonotype was obtained from a woman under 30 in good health. The sample comprised naive CD4+ T cells from blood. The CDR3 spells CAISGRPYEQYF. DNA of the CDR3: TGTGCCATCAGTGGGAGGCCCTACGAGCAGTACTTC.